This entry describes one T cell receptor (beta chain). Its antigen is unknown. This sample is drawn from a study of cytomegalovirus exposure and HLA in healthy donors. The PCR employed 60 Vbeta primers together with 13 Jbeta primers. The repertoire was sequenced with immunoSEQ multiplex PCR; TCRdb's copy has only in-frame clones and lacks some. The data hold more than 85,000 clones, with about a tenth observed a single time. The study's findings and limits: Sequencing depth roughly uniform across donors was assumed in presence/absence analyses. Productive status was seen about 90% or about 30% of the time for most TCR beta V segments in an earlier analysis. In vitro experiments confirmed that three CMV-associated chains were specific for CMV antigens.

This receptor was taken from a man aged 50-59 years in good health and CMV-seropositive. The source material was PBMCs.

The CDR3 DNA follows: TGTGCCAGCAGCCGGGGGGGGAACACTGAAGCTTTCTTT. As protein: CASSRGGNTEAFF. The V and J genes are TRBV28 and TRBJ1-1, with D possibly matching TRBD1 (5 bases). The CDR3 totals 13 residues. Germline V gene data show CDR1 as MDHEN and CDR2 as SYDVKM. Trimming removed 6 bases at V and 1 base at J, with 9 bases between.